The source of this T cell receptor (beta chain) is a study of tumor and adjacent non-tumor tissue in lung cancer. As for the study in general: Patients comprised roughly 12 adenocarcinoma, 2 squamous cell carcinoma and 1 small cell lung cancer. Stage I to III disease affected about nine men and a handful of women aged roughly 31 to 85. Study-level points and caveats: Tumor tissue had significantly higher TCR diversity than normal lung. Normal lung showed higher cumulative top 100 clone frequency than tumor.

CDR1 is MDHEN, CDR2 SYDVKM, per germline. V was pared by 9 bases and J by 0 bases, with 7 bases of the junction left unmatched. The CDR3 is made up of 16 amino acids. This clonotype was found a few times. No antigen is known for it. No cell sorting was done before RNA was extracted from the tissue. The normal lung tissue was taken more than 3 cm from the tumor edge. Three rounds of nested PCR, following a modified ARM-PCR protocol, produced the TCRbeta library. TCRdb fed the multiplex PCR reads into MiXCR, producing one record per CDR3 protein. The table shows tens of thousands of distinct CDR3 sequences, with 55% to 70% occurring only once.

This rearrangement joins TRBV28 to TRBJ2-3, with 12 bases aligning to TRBD2. Sequenced input: distant non-tumor lung tissue. The TCR sequence derives from a woman aged 50 to 65 with non-small cell lung cancer. The CDR3 loop is CASGLAGTPSTDTQYF. The CDR3 bases are TGTGCCAGTGGACTAGCGGGGACCCCTAGCACAGATACGCAGTATTTT.